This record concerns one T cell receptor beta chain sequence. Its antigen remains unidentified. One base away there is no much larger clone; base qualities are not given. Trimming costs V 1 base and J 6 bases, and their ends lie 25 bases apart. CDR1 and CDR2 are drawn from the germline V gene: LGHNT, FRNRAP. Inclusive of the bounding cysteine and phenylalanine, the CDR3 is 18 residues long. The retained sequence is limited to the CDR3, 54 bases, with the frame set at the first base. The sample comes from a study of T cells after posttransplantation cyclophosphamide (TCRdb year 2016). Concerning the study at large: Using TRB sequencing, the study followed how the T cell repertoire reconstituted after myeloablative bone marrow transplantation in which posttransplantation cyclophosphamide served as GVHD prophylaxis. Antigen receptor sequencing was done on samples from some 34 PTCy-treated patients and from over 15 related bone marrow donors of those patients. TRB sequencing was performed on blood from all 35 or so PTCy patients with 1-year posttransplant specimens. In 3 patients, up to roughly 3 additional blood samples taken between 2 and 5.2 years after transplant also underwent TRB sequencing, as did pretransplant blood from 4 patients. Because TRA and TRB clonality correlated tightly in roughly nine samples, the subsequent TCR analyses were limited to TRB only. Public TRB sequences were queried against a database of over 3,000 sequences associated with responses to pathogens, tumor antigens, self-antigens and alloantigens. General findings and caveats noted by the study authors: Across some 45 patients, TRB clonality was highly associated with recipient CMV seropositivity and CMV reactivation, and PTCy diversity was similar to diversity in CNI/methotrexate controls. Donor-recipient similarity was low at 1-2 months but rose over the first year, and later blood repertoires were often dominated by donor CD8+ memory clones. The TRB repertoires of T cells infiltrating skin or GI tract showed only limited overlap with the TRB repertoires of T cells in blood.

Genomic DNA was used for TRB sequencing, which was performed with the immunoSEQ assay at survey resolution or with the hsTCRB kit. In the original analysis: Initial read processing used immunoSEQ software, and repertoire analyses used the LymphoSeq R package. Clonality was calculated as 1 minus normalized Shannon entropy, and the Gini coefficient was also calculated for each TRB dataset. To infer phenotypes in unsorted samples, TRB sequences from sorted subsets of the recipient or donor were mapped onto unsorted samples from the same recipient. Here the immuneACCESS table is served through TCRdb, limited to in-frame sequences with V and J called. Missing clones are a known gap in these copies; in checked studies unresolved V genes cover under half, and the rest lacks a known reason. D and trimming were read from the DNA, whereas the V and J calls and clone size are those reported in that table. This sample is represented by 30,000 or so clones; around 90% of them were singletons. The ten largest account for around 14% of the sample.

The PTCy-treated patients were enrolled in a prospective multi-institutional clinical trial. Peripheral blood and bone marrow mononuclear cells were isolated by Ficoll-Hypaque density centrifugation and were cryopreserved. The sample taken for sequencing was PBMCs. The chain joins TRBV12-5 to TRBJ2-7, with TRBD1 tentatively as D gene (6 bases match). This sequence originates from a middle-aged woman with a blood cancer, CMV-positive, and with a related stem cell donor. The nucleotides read TGTGCTAGTGGTTTGGGGGTCCCTCGGACAGTCAGCCTTTTCGAGCAGTACTTC. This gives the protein CASGLGVPRTVSLFEQYF.